A selection of T cell receptor beta chains follows, all from one sample in a study of identical twins. TCRdb reprocessed the 5' RACE reads with MiXCR, giving one entry per CDR3 protein. The table records nearly 250,000 distinct CDR3 sequences, about 7% of them present only once. This sample was shared with a second study, whose subject was yellow fever vaccine responses in identical twins.

The specimen sequenced was memory (CD45RO+) T cells sorted from blood. The source of these receptors is a woman aged 18-30 years in good health. Both conserved end residues are trimmed from each CDR3.

J | V | CDR3
TRBJ1-1 | TRBV12-3/TRBV12-4 | ASSFQVNTEAF
TRBJ1-5 | TRBV12-3/TRBV12-4 | ASSSENQPQH
TRBJ2-3 | TRBV11-1 | ASSLAVAWGLQAEDTQY
TRBJ1-1 | TRBV6-1 | ASREDRDTEAF
TRBJ2-1 | TRBV11-2 | ASSRGPATKEQF
TRBJ2-1 | TRBV12-3/TRBV12-4 | ASSLAGGPDEQF
TRBJ2-1 | TRBV6-5 | ASSFSRDSEQF
TRBJ2-1 | TRBV11-2 | ASSSTSGGAFEQF
TRBJ2-1 | TRBV28 | ASSSTLAAGDEQF
TRBJ2-1 | TRBV7-2 | ASSLEKIVYNEQF
TRBJ1-1 | TRBV20-1 | SARDSRFGNTEAF
TRBJ2-3 | TRBV15 | ATSRGRTTDTQY
TRBJ1-2 | TRBV5-1 | ASSLAEETRVGYGYT
TRBJ2-5 | TRBV5-1 | ASSLYDRQETQY
TRBJ2-7 | TRBV10-3 | AISIDRGTYEQY
TRBJ2-1 | TRBV5-5 | ASSLRGQSSFNEQF
TRBJ1-1 | TRBV6-2/TRBV6-3 | ASSYSGRTEAF
TRBJ2-3 | TRBV9 | ASSSSKTGGTDTQY
TRBJ2-1 | TRBV7-3 | ASSLANLGSSEQF
TRBJ2-1 | TRBV5-1 | ASSSTSGNEQF
TRBJ2-5 | TRBV3-1 | ASSKRETPPGETQY
TRBJ1-1 | TRBV5-1 | ASSRGTNTEAF
TRBJ1-2 | TRBV7-2 | ASSLQGVIYGYT
TRBJ2-7 | TRBV28 | ASSLSTGFNEQY
TRBJ2-7 | TRBV2 | ASSVLGLGFGTTSYEQY
TRBJ2-7 | TRBV6-1 | ASSWDLRGSYEQY
TRBJ1-1 | TRBV12-3/TRBV12-4 | ASSFLQTLNTEAF
TRBJ1-6 | TRBV7-8 | ASSPTDGSYNSPLH
TRBJ2-1 | TRBV20-1 | SAPAGLAGGQNEQF
TRBJ2-5 | TRBV11-2 | ASSFNRETQY
TRBJ1-4 | TRBV3-1 | ASSPDRVGEKLF
TRBJ1-1 | TRBV3-1 | ASSPWTGEGTEAF
TRBJ2-7 | TRBV5-5 | ASSLRTSGRAHEQY
TRBJ1-1 | TRBV29-1 | SGRQGGTEAF
TRBJ2-7 | TRBV7-8 | ASSPGDRVSEQY
TRBJ2-2 | TRBV5-1 | ASSLGPQAGELF
TRBJ1-5 | TRBV29-1 | SVEADPDQPQH
TRBJ1-4 | TRBV12-3/TRBV12-4 | ASSPQGATNEKLF
TRBJ2-1 | TRBV5-1 | ASSLVAGNYNEQF
TRBJ1-1 | TRBV2 | ARITENTEAF
TRBJ2-3 | TRBV19 | ASRAGGFTDTQY
TRBJ2-5 | TRBV20-1 | SAEGTGMVETQY
TRBJ1-3 | TRBV7-6 | ASRQGGIGNTIY
TRBJ2-7 | TRBV20-1 | SANSGLASGEQY